Listed below are T cell receptor beta chains from one sample, sequenced in a study of blood T cell repertoires in COVID-19. Profiling relied on immunoSEQ multiplex PCR, and the TCRdb table lists in-frame clones only, not all of them. The data contain 140,000 to 150,000 clones, around 90% of them singletons. The sample comprised peripheral blood. Source of these receptors: a man between 65 and 85 years old with acute or convalescent COVID-19. Each CDR3 is given with its conserved first and last residue. A D gene is named only where the DNA matches it firmly.

J gene	D gene	V gene	CDR3 protein
TRBJ1-1	NA	TRBV5-6	CASSLEGTEAFF
TRBJ2-1	NA	TRBV6-5	CASSPRNGAEQFF
TRBJ2-5	TRBD1	TRBV19	CASGYTGGGETQYF
TRBJ1-5	NA	TRBV7-2	CASSSPAGPYTF
TRBJ2-5	NA	TRBV7-9	CASSLLELGTQYF
TRBJ2-3	NA	TRBV7-9	CASSRSKSTDTQYF
TRBJ2-1	NA	TRBV4-2	CASSPVVFWELNEQFF
TRBJ2-7	TRBD1	TRBV6-4	CASSSDRGRTNSYEQYF
TRBJ2-1	NA	TRBV2	CASSTRGIEQFF
TRBJ2-5	NA	TRBV7-4	CASSLGGEQTGQETQYF
TRBJ2-7	TRBD2	TRBV7-9	CASSPALGLPHEQYF
TRBJ2-1	TRBD2	TRBV11-1	CASSLRGTTKNEQFF
TRBJ1-6	NA	TRBV7-2	CASSLSPNNSPLHF
TRBJ2-4	NA	TRBV20-1	CSAFPQNIQYF
TRBJ2-2	NA	TRBV5-1	CASSLTWSGELFF
TRBJ1-2	NA	TRBV18	CASSFAAGGDVRGYTF
TRBJ2-1	NA	TRBV10-3	CAISGTESSYNEQFF
TRBJ2-2	TRBD1	TRBV9	CASSPRQGGNGELFF
TRBJ1-3	NA	TRBV3-1/TRBV3-2	CASSQETAAFGNTIYF
TRBJ1-6	NA	TRBV5-6	CASSFWTGDSPLHF
TRBJ2-6	TRBD1	TRBV7-9	CASSLARQGSSGANVLTF
TRBJ2-7	TRBD2	TRBV27	CASSSGGLAGNSYEQYF
TRBJ2-3	NA	TRBV7-2	CASSLETYTQYF
TRBJ1-1	NA	TRBV7-2	CASSPVADKYTEAFF
TRBJ2-5	TRBD1	TRBV5-1	CASSFQGARETQYF
TRBJ2-3	NA	TRBV9	CASSPYTDTQYF
TRBJ1-2	NA	TRBV19	CASSIGQEFNYGYTF
TRBJ2-7	TRBD1	TRBV7-9	CASSSSGTVNEQYF
TRBJ2-3	NA	TRBV5-1	CASSGGFTDTQYF
TRBJ2-7	NA	TRBV19	CASSPPGLTTYEQYF
TRBJ1-6	TRBD1	TRBV5-1	CASSSGTGGSSYNSPLHF
TRBJ1-4	TRBD1	TRBV3-1/TRBV3-2	CASSRLTGEGEKLFF
TRBJ1-1	NA	TRBV5-1	CASSLGALGDTEAFF
TRBJ1-5	TRBD1	TRBV6-1	CASSEGQGRYQPQHF
TRBJ2-1	TRBD2	TRBV10-3	CAISDWAGGANEQFF
TRBJ1-2	NA	TRBV3-1/TRBV3-2	CASSQRGQINYGYTF
TRBJ1-1	NA	TRBV7-8	CATATDLTTEAFF
TRBJ1-2	TRBD1	TRBV5-1	CASSPRAGGGSNYGYTF
TRBJ1-2	TRBD1	TRBV5-6	CASSFRDRVGYTF
TRBJ2-5	TRBD1	TRBV7-8	CASSSKQGAQETQYF
TRBJ2-2	TRBD2	TRBV6-5	CASSSGGAGTGELFF
TRBJ1-5	NA	TRBV19	CASTTLEGGQPQHF
TRBJ2-3	TRBD2	TRBV4-1	CASSQDGGGGAADTQYF
TRBJ1-4	TRBD1	TRBV5-1	CASSRGGRDEKLFF
TRBJ2-3	TRBD1	TRBV5-1	CASSSGDRAGTDTQYF
TRBJ2-1	TRBD2	TRBV7-9	CASSRTSGEQFF
TRBJ1-6	NA	TRBV5-1	CASSLEGRLNSPLHF
TRBJ1-5	TRBD1	TRBV6-5	CASTLDRGGNQPQHF